The 32 T cell receptor beta chains presented below share a single source sample, sequenced in a study of post-analysis software for immune sequencing data. The antigens for these receptors are not known. Points from the study as a whole: A handful of TRBV segments were more frequent in patients than controls; TRBV5-6, TRBV5-1 and TRBV20-1 belonged to this group.

TCR beta libraries were prepared from cDNA with unique molecular identifiers. TCRdb re-analysed the PCR reads in MiXCR, keeping a single row per CDR3 protein. The top ten clones hold around 1.7% of a sample with roughly 580,000 distinct CDR3 sequences, 44% of them seen once. The sequenced sample was blood. The receptors were gathered from a girl aged 5-17 years with multiple sclerosis.

The genes are TRBV18 and TRBJ2-7; TRBD2 matches at 7 bases. The trim removed 3 bases at V and 2 bases at J, leaving 4 bases unmatched. CDR3 length: 14 amino acids. Germline V gene data show CDR1 as KGHSH and CDR2 as LQKENI. CDR3 bases: TGTGCCAGCTCACCCGGAGCGGGACCCTACGAGCAGTACTTC. Its protein product is CASSPGAGPYEQYF.

The chain couples TRBV6-5 to TRBJ2-3, with TRBD1 matching over 10 bases. This CDR3 region has 16 residues. Germline CDR1 and CDR2: MNHEY and SVGAGI. Trimming cost V 2 bases and J 1 base; bases outside gene matches: 3. The DNA of the CDR3 is TGTGCCAGCAGTTACCCCGGACAGGGGGGCACAGATACGCAGTATTTT. This encodes CASSYPGQGGTDTQYF.

CDR3 residues: CSAEDRGRGNEQFF. The CDR3 DNA is TGCAGCGCCGAGGACAGGGGGCGCGGGAATGAGCAGTTCTTC. The chain couples TRBV29-1 to TRBJ2-1, with TRBD1 matching 11 bases. Losses at the gene ends were 7 bases for V and 7 bases for J; bases not matched to a gene: 9. The CDR3 spans 14 residues. CDR1 is SQVTM, CDR2 ANQGSEA, per germline.

In nucleotides, the CDR3 is TGTGCCACCTGTCGGGATATGAACACTGAAGCTTTCTTT. Amino acids: CATCRDMNTEAFF. The chain links TRBV12-3 or TRBV12-4 to TRBJ1-1; D not certain. V lost 10 bases to trimming and J lost 0 bases, with 12 bases between them. The CDR3 totals 13 residues.

This chain joins TRBV12-3 or TRBV12-4 and TRBJ2-1, with D tentatively TRBD2 (6 bases). The ends were cut back, 6 bases at V and 4 bases at J, with 16 bases in the middle. The CDR3 is 15 residues long. CDR3 in DNA: TGTGCCAGCAGCCTGGGCCCTAGCGAATACAATGAGCAGTTCTTC. This translates into CASSLGPSEYNEQFF.

The chain recombines TRBV20-1 with TRBJ2-3, with D perhaps TRBD2 (6 bases). Looked up from germline, CDR1 is DFQATT and CDR2 is SNEGSKA (reference sequence). V was pared by 2 bases and J by 6 bases, with 15 bases between. The CDR3 runs to 14 residues. The CDR3 DNA follows: TGCAGTGCTAGACCGGGAGAGGTTAGGGATACGCAGTATTTT. Translation gives CSARPGEVRDTQYF.

There are a few counts of this clonotype. The chain uses TRBV10-3 and TRBJ2-3; the D call may be TRBD1 or TRBD2 (5 bases each). This CDR3 is 13 amino acids long. CDR1 and CDR2 (germline): ENHRY, SYGVKD. Deletions cut 10 bases from V and 5 bases from J, with 16 bases between. The CDR3 spells CASRLGEGDTQYF. The CDR3 bases are TGTGCCAGTAGGTTGGGGGAAGGAGATACGCAGTATTTT.

V and J are TRBV7-2 and TRBJ2-5; 14 nucleotides agree with TRBD2. Trimming at V came to 3 bases and at J to 11 bases, leaving 5 bases not matched to a gene. CDR3 length equals 14 residues. Per germline, CDR1 SGHTA and CDR2 FQGNSA. DNA of the CDR3: TGTGCCAGCAGCTTCGGGACTAGCGGGAGTCAGCAGTACTTC. Its protein product is CASSFGTSGSQQYF.

Points on this clonotype: The junction and the germline gene differ at one end; a read error may be behind it. The genes are TRBV20-1 and TRBJ2-5; the D call may be TRBD1 or TRBD2 (5 bases each). This CDR3 has 15 amino acids. Germline V gives CDR1 DFQATT, CDR2 SNEGSKA (reference sequence). As DNA, the CDR3 is TGCAGTGCTACCCCACCGGGACGGACAAGAGAGGCCCAGTACTTC. Amino acids: CSATPPGRTREAQYF.

This chain uses TRBV7-8 with TRBJ1-2, with D hard to call. The CDR3 sequence is 16 residues long. Germline lookup yields CDR1 SGHVS and CDR2 FQNEAQ. V was shortened by 1 base and J by 3 bases, with 15 bases between the two germline ends. CDR3 bases: TGTGCCAGCAGCTTAGAGTACTGGGTTGGAGACTATGGCTACACCTTC. Its translation: CASSLEYWVGDYGYTF.

In DNA, the CDR3 is TGTGCCATCTCCGATTCCAGCGGCCACTCCTACGAGCAGTACTTC. It codes for CAISDSSGHSYEQYF. The rearrangement links TRBV10-3 to TRBJ2-1; maybe TRBD2 (5 bases). The DNA end is a closer match to TRBJ2-7, so the J assignment may be wrong. Per the germline V gene, CDR1 is ENHRY and CDR2 is SYGVKD. The CDR3 sequence is 15 residues long.

The chain is built from TRBV9 and TRBJ2-1, with D perhaps assigned TRBD1 or TRBD2 (5 bases each). Looked up from germline, CDR1 is SGDLS and CDR2 is YYNGEE. V lost 3 bases, J lost 9 bases, and 22 bases lay in between. The CDR3 runs 16 residues. CDR3 DNA sequence: TGTGCCAGCAGCGCCCTTACCGGGACGGTCGGCGGTGAGCAGTTCTTC. It codes for CASSALTGTVGGEQFF.

This clonotype was seen only a few times. V usage is TRBV5-1 and J usage is TRBJ2-7; D perhaps matches TRBD1 (6 bases). CDR3 length: 14 residues. Germline V gives CDR1 SGHRS, CDR2 YFSETQ. V was pared by 4 bases and J by 5 bases, with 16 bases between. CDR3 in amino acids: CASSRDTDGNEQYF. The CDR3 nucleotides are TGCGCCAGCAGCAGGGACACGGACGGAAACGAGCAGTACTTC.

The chain joins TRBV12-3 or TRBV12-4 to TRBJ2-3, with no clear D. CDR3 length: 14 residues. The V end was cut by 6 bases, the J end by 4 bases, with 14 bases between. The CDR3 loop is CASSSARAPDTQYF. In DNA, the CDR3 is TGTGCCAGCAGCTCCGCAAGGGCCCCAGATACGCAGTATTTT.

The rearrangement uses TRBV11-2 and TRBJ1-1; D not resolved. V lost 4 bases and J 2 bases, leaving 14 bases between the germline ends. The CDR3 contains 15 residues. Germline V lookup: CDR1 SGHAT, CDR2 FQNNGV. The CDR3 DNA is TGTGCCAGCAGCTATGCGTCAGGCGGAAACACTGAAGCTTTCTTT. Translation gives CASSYASGGNTEAFF.

This clonotype has more than one count but fewer than ten. This chain links TRBV20-1 with TRBJ1-6, with a tentative D call TRBD1 (5 bases). CDR3 length: 15 residues. CDR1 and CDR2 from the germline V gene are DFQATT and SNEGSKA (reference sequence). V was pared by 0 bases and J by 7 bases, with 13 bases between. CDR3 in amino acids: CSARDFWGENSPLHF. CDR3 in DNA: TGCAGTGCTAGAGACTTCTGGGGGGAAAATTCACCCCTCCACTTT.

The chain joins TRBV4-2 to TRBJ1-5; possibly TRBD1 for D (6 bases). The length of the CDR3 is 15 residues. V lost 0 bases to trimming and J lost 6 bases, with 12 bases between them. Germline V CDR1 and CDR2: LGHNA, YNFKEQ. In DNA, the CDR3 is TGTGCCAGCAGCCAAGATGCAGGGGCATCTCAGCCCCAGCATTTT. Its protein is CASSQDAGASQPQHF.

The rearrangement links TRBV24-1 to TRBJ1-1; D may be TRBD1 (6 bases). The CDR3 length is 15 residues. V shed 2 bases and J shed 4 bases, with 13 bases lying between them. Germline loops: CDR1 KGHDR, CDR2 SFDVKD. The CDR3 reads CATSDSWGGSTEAFF. In DNA form, the CDR3 reads TGTGCCACCAGTGATTCTTGGGGGGGCAGCACTGAAGCTTTCTTT.

V is TRBV2 and J is TRBJ2-3, with TRBD2 matching 10 bases. The germline gives CDR1 SNHLY, CDR2 FYNNEI. With 3 bases clipped from V and 5 bases from J, the junction kept 8 bases outside the gene matches. CDR3 size: 16 residues. The CDR3, as DNA: TGTGCCAGCAGTGATGTCCTAGCGGGAGCGGGAGATACGCAGTATTTT. Its protein product is CASSDVLAGAGDTQYF.

Details on this clonotype: One end of the junction fails to match germline, which may point to a read error. The chain carries TRBV29-1 and TRBJ2-5; D uncertain. The end of the DNA aligns better with TRBJ2-7, so the J call may be wrong. This CDR3 contains 13 residues. From germline, CDR1 is SQVTM and CDR2 ANQGSEA. The CDR3, as DNA: TGCGGCGTTGAGTACAAGGGCCTCTACGAGCAGTACTTC. It yields the protein CGVEYKGLYEQYF.

This chain joins TRBV5-1 and TRBJ1-1, with TRBD1 identical over 12 bases. Germline V gene sequence: CDR1 SGHRS, CDR2 YFSETQ. The length of the CDR3 is 15 residues. The junction had 8 bases not matched to a gene; V was cut back by 7 bases and J by 4 bases. The CDR3 loop reads CASWGTGGAGTEAFF. CDR3 in DNA: TGCGCCAGCTGGGGGACAGGGGGCGCCGGCACTGAAGCTTTCTTT.

Written as DNA, the CDR3 is TGTGCCAGCAGTACGGGGTCCCCCTCCTACGAGCAGTACTTC. Translating gives CASSTGSPSYEQYF. This chain uses TRBV6-5 with TRBJ2-7; possibly TRBD2 for D (5 bases). From germline, CDR1 is MNHEY and CDR2 SVGAGI. V was shortened by 5 bases and J by 0 bases, with 11 bases between the two germline ends. CDR3 length equals 14 residues.

This clonotype was observed a handful of times. V gene TRBV20-1 combines with J gene TRBJ2-5; 11 nucleotides match TRBD2. V dropped 0 bases and J dropped 2; count of bases not matched to a gene: 2. CDR3 length: 15 amino acids. Germline V lookup: CDR1 DFQATT, CDR2 SNEGSKA (reference sequence). The CDR3 sequence is CSARELAGGQETQYF. For the CDR3, the DNA is TGCAGTGCTAGAGAATTAGCGGGAGGGCAAGAGACCCAGTACTTC.

This chain connects TRBV10-3 to TRBJ1-2, with D perhaps TRBD1 (5 bases). In germline, CDR1 is ENHRY, CDR2 SYGVKD. Trimming stripped 2 bases from V and 2 bases from J, with 9 bases between. CDR3 length: 14 residues. For the CDR3, the DNA is TGTGCCATCAGTGAGGGGGGTGTGAACTATGGCTACACCTTC. Translated: CAISEGGVNYGYTF.

The chain carries TRBV5-1 and TRBJ2-1; D uncertain. Germline-derived CDR1 and CDR2 are SGHRS and YFSETQ. The CDR3 length is 14 residues. The germline V and J ends were trimmed by 0 bases and 4 bases, with 8 bases remaining between them. DNA of the CDR3: TGCGCCAGCAGCTTGGCAGAGGTGTACAATGAGCAGTTCTTC. It yields the protein CASSLAEVYNEQFF.

As for this clonotype: At one end the junction does not follow the germline gene, possibly because of a read error. The rearrangement links TRBV6-5 to TRBJ2-3; D not resolved. CDR1 and CDR2 from the germline V gene are MNHEY and SVGAGI. CDR3 length: 14 amino acids. The CDR3 is CAGSVKTSTDTQYF. The DNA of the CDR3 is TGTGCCGGCAGCGTAAAGACTAGCACAGATACGCAGTATTTT.

Worth noting for this clonotype: One end of the junction does not line up with germline, which may come from a read error. The chain uses TRBV12-3 or TRBV12-4 and TRBJ2-3, with 8 bases lining up with TRBD2. The CDR3 runs 14 residues. The DNA for the CDR3 is TGTGCCAGCGGGATGAGCGGGAGCACAGATGCGCAGTATTTT. This gives the protein CASGMSGSTDAQYF.

This clonotype was counted between two and nine times. The chain uses TRBV7-6 and TRBJ1-6, with 9 bases aligning to TRBD1. The J segment lost 6 bases and the V segment lost 4 bases, leaving 4 bases of the junction unmatched. The CDR3 runs 15 residues. Germline CDR1 is SGHVS and CDR2 is FNYEAQ. The chain's CDR3 is CASSSGGQGNSPLHF. In DNA, the CDR3 is TGTGCCAGCAGCTCGGGGGGACAGGGTAATTCACCCCTCCACTTT.

This clonotype has only a few counts. This rearrangement joins TRBV18 to TRBJ1-1; weak D call: TRBD1 (5 bases). Germline V lookup: CDR1 KGHSH, CDR2 LQKENI. The CDR3 runs 16 residues. V was pared by 3 bases and J by 3 bases, with 17 bases between. The CDR3 DNA reads as TGTGCCAGCTCACCCCTGGCCCTTTTAGGGGACACTGAAGCTTTCTTT. Its translation: CASSPLALLGDTEAFF.

The chain employs TRBV12-3 or TRBV12-4 and TRBJ2-6, with D perhaps matching TRBD1 or TRBD2 (6 bases each). This CDR3 spans 15 amino acids. The V end lost 5 bases, the J end lost 2 bases, and 10 bases lay between the germline ends. The CDR3 DNA reads TGTGCCAGCAGTCCGGAGGGGGCTGGGGCCAACGTCCTGACTTTC. This encodes CASSPEGAGANVLTF.

In its sample, this clonotype was seen a few times. V and J are TRBV20-1 and TRBJ2-5, with D perhaps given as TRBD1 or TRBD2 (5 bases each). This CDR3 is built from 14 residues. Germline assignment: CDR1 DFQATT and CDR2 SNEGSKA (reference sequence). V was trimmed by 6 bases and J by 3 bases, leaving 17 bases between them. CDR3 in amino acids: CSAAYPGPKETQYF. CDR3 sequence (DNA): TGCAGTGCCGCCTATCCGGGACCTAAAGAGACCCAGTACTTC.

The chain carries TRBV12-3 or TRBV12-4 and TRBJ2-7; TRBD1 agrees at 8 bases. J was trimmed by 3 bases and V by 6 bases; bases with no gene match: 4. The CDR3 is made up of 13 amino acids. CDR3 amino acids: CASRLGQGYEQYF. DNA of the CDR3: TGTGCCAGCAGACTCGGACAGGGCTACGAGCAGTACTTC.